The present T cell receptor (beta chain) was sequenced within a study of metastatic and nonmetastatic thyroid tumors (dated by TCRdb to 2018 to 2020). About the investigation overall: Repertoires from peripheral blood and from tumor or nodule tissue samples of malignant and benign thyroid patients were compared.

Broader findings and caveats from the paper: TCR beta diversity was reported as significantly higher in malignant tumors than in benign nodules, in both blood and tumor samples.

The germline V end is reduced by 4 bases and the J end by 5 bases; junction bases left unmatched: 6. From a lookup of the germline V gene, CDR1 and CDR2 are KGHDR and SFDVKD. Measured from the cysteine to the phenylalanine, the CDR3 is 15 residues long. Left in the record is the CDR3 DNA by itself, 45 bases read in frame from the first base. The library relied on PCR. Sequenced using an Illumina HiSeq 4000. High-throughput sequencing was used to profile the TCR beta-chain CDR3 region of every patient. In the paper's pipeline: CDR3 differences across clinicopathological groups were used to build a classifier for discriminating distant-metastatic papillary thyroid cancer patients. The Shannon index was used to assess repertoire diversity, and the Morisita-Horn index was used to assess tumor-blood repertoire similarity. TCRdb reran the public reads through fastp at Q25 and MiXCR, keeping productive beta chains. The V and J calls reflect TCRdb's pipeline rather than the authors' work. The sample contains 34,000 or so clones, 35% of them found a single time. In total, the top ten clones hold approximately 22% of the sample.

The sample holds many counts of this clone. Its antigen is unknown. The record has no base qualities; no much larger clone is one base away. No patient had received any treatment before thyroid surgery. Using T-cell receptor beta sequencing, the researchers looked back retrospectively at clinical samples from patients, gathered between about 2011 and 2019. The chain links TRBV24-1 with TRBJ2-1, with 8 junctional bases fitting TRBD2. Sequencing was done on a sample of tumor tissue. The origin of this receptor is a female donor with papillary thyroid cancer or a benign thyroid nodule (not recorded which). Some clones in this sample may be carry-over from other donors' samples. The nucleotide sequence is TGTGCCACCAGTGAGAGCGGGGGCAGAAACAATGAGCAGTTCTTC. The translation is CATSESGGRNNEQFF.